Below, 23 T cell receptor beta chains from the same sample are listed, as sequenced in a study of PD-1 blockade in classical Hodgkin lymphoma. Assay: immunoSEQ multiplex PCR; the TCRdb copy retains only in-frame clones and omits some. The repertoire consists of some 100,000 clones, with 85% to 90% occurring once and the leading ten covering under 8%. Every patient experienced relapse after autologous stem cell transplantation, and brentuximab vedotin exposure varied. Sequences were derived from peripheral blood mononuclear cells (PBMCs), sampled before the second cycle of nivolumab. The source is a human donor with classical Hodgkin lymphoma.

The V and J genes are TRBV10-3 and TRBJ1-6, with D possibly being TRBD1 (6 bases). The V end lost 4 bases, the J end lost 5 bases, and 21 bases lay between the germline ends. This CDR3 is built from 18 residues. Germline V lookup: CDR1 ENHRY, CDR2 SYGVKD. This chain's CDR3 is CAISGSGAGADDNSPLHF. CDR3 in DNA: TGTGCCATCAGTGGTAGTGGGGCAGGGGCCGACGATAATTCACCCCTCCACTTT.

About this clone itself: The sample has other DNA sequences that encode this CDR3 too. This chain uses TRBV10-3 with TRBJ1-4; the match to TRBD1 covers 11 bases. Trimming took 8 bases from V and 8 from J; bases not matched to a gene: 7. This CDR3 region has 14 residues. In germline, CDR1 is ENHRY, CDR2 SYGVKD. This CDR3 reads CAIRRDRGWEKLFF. As DNA, the CDR3 is TGTGCCATCCGACGGGACAGGGGGTGGGAAAAACTGTTTTTT.

The chain is built from TRBV6-1 and TRBJ2-3; D gene unclear. The ends were cut back, 4 bases at V and 2 bases at J, with 7 bases in the middle. Per germline, CDR1 MNHNS and CDR2 SASEGT. The CDR3 runs to 13 residues. In nucleotides, the CDR3 is TGTGCCAGCAGTGTATACATCACAGATACGCAGTATTTT. Protein sequence: CASSVYITDTQYF.

The chain carries TRBV19 and TRBJ2-2; 7 bases align to TRBD1. Germline V gene data show CDR1 as LNHDA and CDR2 as SQIVND (reference sequence). The CDR3 covers 13 residues. V was pared by 8 bases and J by 5 bases, with 5 bases of the junction left unmatched. The CDR3 loop reads CASGRQGTGELFF. CDR3 DNA: TGTGCCAGTGGCAGACAGGGAACCGGGGAGCTGTTTTTT.

The genes are TRBV14 and TRBJ1-6; D is uncertain. The CDR3 covers 12 residues. V was cut by 1 base and J by 15 bases, with 10 bases left in between. Per the germline V gene, CDR1 is SGHDN and CDR2 is FVKESK. In DNA form, the CDR3 reads TGTGCCAGCAGCCAAGGGCCAGGACTCCTCCACTTT. It codes for CASSQGPGLLHF.

V is TRBV27 and J is TRBJ2-7, with D tentatively TRBD2 (6 bases). The ends were cut back, 5 bases at V and 4 bases at J, with 12 bases in the middle. CDR1 is MNHEY, CDR2 SMNVEV, per germline (reference sequence). This CDR3 has 13 amino acids. CDR3 sequence: CASSGGAPYEQYF. The CDR3 region has the DNA TGTGCCAGCAGTGGAGGGGCGCCGTACGAGCAGTACTTC.

The gene calls are TRBV7-2 and TRBJ2-7, with 9 bases that match TRBD2. V lost 1 base to trimming and J lost 0 bases; unmatched junction nucleotides: 4. Germline CDR1 and CDR2: SGHTA and FQGNSA. The CDR3 totals 16 residues. Written as DNA, the CDR3 is TGTGCCAGCAGCTTAGTGGCTAGCGGGGCCTCCTACGAGCAGTACTTC. It yields the protein CASSLVASGASYEQYF.

This sequence joins TRBV13 and TRBJ2-1; possibly TRBD1 or TRBD2 for D (6 bases each). Germline-derived CDR1 and CDR2 are PRHDT and FYEKMQ (reference sequence). CDR3 length: 15 residues. With 2 bases removed from V and 4 bases from J, the gap between germline ends came to 12 bases. The CDR3 spells CASSLRGGLYNEQFF. In DNA, the CDR3 is TGTGCCAGCAGCTTACGAGGGGGACTTTACAATGAGCAGTTCTTC.

The V and J genes are TRBV19 and TRBJ2-7, with D possibly TRBD1 on 5 matching bases. Germline V lookup: CDR1 LNHDA, CDR2 SQIVND (reference sequence). The CDR3 consists of 13 residues. Trimming removed 7 bases at V and 6 bases at J, with 16 bases between. The CDR3 coding sequence is TGTGCCAGTACCTCTGGGGCCACCCTCGAGCAGTACTTC. Protein sequence: CASTSGATLEQYF.

Written as DNA, the CDR3 is TGTGCCAGCACCGTTAACAGGGGGCACGGCACTGAAGCTTTCTTT. Translation: CASTVNRGHGTEAFF. The genes are TRBV7-8 and TRBJ1-1, with TRBD1 matching over 9 bases. V dropped 7 bases and J dropped 4; count of bases not matched to a gene: 10. The CDR3 runs to 15 residues. Germline lookup yields CDR1 SGHVS and CDR2 FQNEAQ.

The CDR3 nucleotides read TGTGCCAGTTCCCCACCGGGGGAGGGCTACACCTTC. It is translated as CASSPPGEGYTF. V usage is TRBV19 and J usage is TRBJ1-2, with D perhaps TRBD1 (5 bases). Germline V lookup: CDR1 LNHDA, CDR2 SQIVND (reference sequence). CDR3 size: 12 residues. Trimming shortened V by 8 bases and J by 8 bases, and 15 bases separated the two germline ends.

This clone was counted only a few times. V and J are TRBV30 and TRBJ1-3; D gene unclear. The germline V and J ends were trimmed by 2 bases and 4 bases, with 9 bases remaining between them. There are 13 residues in the CDR3. The germline gives CDR1 GTSNPN, CDR2 SVGIG (reference sequence). The CDR3 nucleotides are TGTGCCTGGAGTCCCACCGGGGGAAACACCATATATTTT. As protein: CAWSPTGGNTIYF.

The V call is TRBV19, the J call TRBJ2-3; 10 bases are shared with TRBD2. The CDR3 sequence is 15 residues long. Germline V CDR1 and CDR2: LNHDA, SQIVND (reference sequence). The trim removed 4 bases at V and 5 bases at J, leaving 6 bases unmatched. In DNA, the CDR3 is TGTGCCAGTAGTACCCTAGCGGGGGTTAAAGATACGCAGTATTTT. Translation: CASSTLAGVKDTQYF.

V and J are TRBV7-9 and TRBJ2-4; tentatively, D is TRBD2 (5 bases). The V gene lost 5 bases and the J gene lost 3 bases, with 11 bases spanning the gap. CDR1 and CDR2 from the germline V gene are SEHNR and FQNEAQ (reference sequence). The CDR3 totals 14 residues. CDR3 region: CASSPDWDKNIQYF. The CDR3 DNA sequence: TGTGCCAGCAGCCCGGACTGGGACAAAAACATTCAGTACTTC.

The chain recombines TRBV27 with TRBJ2-7; D is tentatively TRBD1 or TRBD2 (5 bases each). The CDR3 consists of 10 residues. In germline, CDR1 is MNHEY, CDR2 SMNVEV (reference sequence). Trimming stripped 8 bases from V and 11 bases from J, with 13 bases between. The CDR3 nucleotides are TGTGCCAGCCGGGCGGGCAGGGAGTACTTC. Translating it yields CASRAGREYF.

This clone has a handful of counts. The chain employs TRBV12-5 and TRBJ2-7; 10 nucleotides line up with TRBD2. CDR1 LGHNT and CDR2 FRNRAP come from the germline V gene. The length of the CDR3 is 15 residues. V lost 5 bases, J lost 0 bases, and 4 bases stayed unmatched. In nucleotides, the CDR3 is TGTGCTAGTGGTCCCCGGACTAGCGGCTCCTACGAGCAGTACTTC. This encodes CASGPRTSGSYEQYF.

V and J are TRBV19 and TRBJ1-6; 7 nucleotides line up with TRBD1. Unmatched junction bases numbered 3, after V lost 5 bases and J lost 5 bases. This CDR3 spans 14 amino acids. Germline CDR1 reads LNHDA; CDR2 reads SQIVND (reference sequence). CDR3 sequence: CASSATGNNSPLHF. The CDR3 DNA reads as TGTGCCAGTAGTGCGACAGGGAATAATTCACCCCTCCACTTT.

The rearrangement links TRBV7-6 to TRBJ2-5; 8 nucleotides match TRBD2. Germline V lookup: CDR1 SGHVS, CDR2 FNYEAQ. V trimming: 3 bases; J trimming: 5 bases; junction bases outside the gene matches: 14. The CDR3 runs to 17 residues. DNA of the CDR3: TGTGCCAGCAGCTTCCGTCTCGACGGGGGGGCCGAGGAGACCCAGTACTTC. Translated, it gives CASSFRLDGGAEETQYF.

Here the CDR3 DNA reads TGTGCCAGCAGCTTCCGGACTAGCGGGACGTACAATGAGCAGTTCTTC. This gives the protein CASSFRTSGTYNEQFF. The V and J genes are TRBV5-4 and TRBJ2-1, with 12 nucleotides matching TRBD2. The length of the CDR3 is 16 residues. CDR1 is SGHNT, CDR2 YYREEE, per germline (reference sequence). The V and J ends lost 2 bases and 4 bases, in that order; junction bases with no gene match: 4.

The chain is built from TRBV5-6 and TRBJ2-3; 7 bases match TRBD2. The CDR3 totals 14 residues. The J segment lost 3 bases and the V segment lost 5 bases, leaving 6 bases of the junction unmatched. Germline CDR1 and CDR2: SGHDT and YYEEEE. CDR3 coding DNA: TGTGCCAGCAGGCTACTAGCGAAGACAGATACGCAGTATTTT. Protein sequence: CASRLLAKTDTQYF. Combining the CDR3 with reference TRBV5-6 and TRBJ2-3 gives the whole variable domain DAGVTQSPTHLIKTRGQQVTLRCSPKSGHDTVSWYQQALGQGPQFIFQYYEEEERQRGNFPDRFSGHQFPNYSSELNVNALLLGDSALYLCASRLLAKTDTQYFGPGTRLTVL.

J is TRBJ2-5 and V is TRBV2; 9 bases agree with TRBD2. This CDR3 contains 13 residues. V shed 8 bases and J 7 bases; nucleotides not matched to a gene: 8. Germline loops: CDR1 SNHLY, CDR2 FYNNEI. CDR3 in amino acids: CASSRLAEVTQYF. In DNA, the CDR3 is TGTGCCAGCTCCAGACTAGCGGAGGTGACCCAGTACTTC.

With respect to this clone: At one boundary the junction diverges from the germline segment, which might be a read error. The sample holds other DNA sequences that translate to the same CDR3. The rearrangement joins TRBV15 to TRBJ1-5; D is unclear. CDR3 length: 14 residues. The germline CDR1 and CDR2 sequences are LNHNV and YYDKDF (reference sequence). The CDR3 sequence is CATSRDSMGQPQHF. The CDR3 DNA reads as TGTGCCACCAGTAGAGATTCGATGGGTCAGCCCCAGCATTTT.

This clone was observed a single time. V gene TRBV7-9 combines with J gene TRBJ1-1, with D perhaps matching TRBD1 (5 bases). The CDR3 loop spans 12 amino acids. Trimming took 7 bases from V and 6 from J, leaving 12 bases between them. Germline values: CDR1 SEHNR, CDR2 FQNEAQ (reference sequence). CDR3 in amino acids: CASTPRGSEAFF. In DNA, the CDR3 is TGTGCCAGCACCCCAAGGGGATCTGAAGCTTTCTTT.